This TCR beta chain was profiled in a study of immune evolution from preneoplasia to lung adenocarcinoma. Trimming removed 2 bases from V and 8 bases from J, with 7 bases in between. The CDR3 is made up of 12 amino acids. Germline V gene data show CDR1 as SGHTA and CDR2 as FQGTGA. Clones were read by immunoSEQ multiplex PCR, and TCRdb kept only the in-frame ones, dropping some. The sample contains 4,500 to 5,500 clones, around 73% of which appear only once. The receptor was derived from a person between 50 and 69 years old with lung adenocarcinoma. The V gene is TRBV7-3, the J gene TRBJ2-1; D remains unclear. The sample was FFPE normal lung tissue adjacent to the tumor. CDR3 sequence (DNA): TGTGCCAGCAGCTTACCCTCGTATGAGCAGTTCTTC. Translated: CASSLPSYEQFF.